A selection of T cell receptor beta chains follows, all from one sample in a study of cytomegalovirus exposure and HLA in healthy donors. Only in-frame clones appear in the TCRdb table, and some are missing; sequencing was by immunoSEQ multiplex PCR. The table includes about 160,000 clones, 82% detected once. Sequencing used PBMCs. The origin of the receptors is a girl between 5 and 17 years old in good health and CMV-seropositive. The CDR3 runs from the conserved cysteine through the conserved F or W. Each record gives: J gene, V gene, D gene, clone size, CDR3 DNA, CDR3 protein. The D gene is left open where the match is weak. Rows may omit the clone size; those that give it use once, few, many or a size class.

>TRBJ1-1|TRBV7-8|.|.
TGTGCCAGCAGCCTCGTAATGAACACTGAAGCTTTCTTT
CASSLVMNTEAFF
>TRBJ2-1|TRBV25-1|.|.
TGTGCCAGCAGTGAAACTAGATCCTACAATGAGCAGTTCTTC
CASSETRSYNEQFF
>TRBJ1-5|TRBV6-1|TRBD1|.
TGTGCCAGCAGGAACACAGGGGGCAATCAGCCCCAGCATTTT
CASRNTGGNQPQHF
>TRBJ2-2|TRBV5-1|TRBD2|.
TGCGCCAGCAAACCTGCGGGAGAGTCCACCGGGGAGCTGTTTTTT
CASKPAGESTGELFF
>TRBJ1-1|TRBV5-4|.|few
TGTGCCAGCAGCCTCAGGGGTAAGGTTGCGGCTGAAGCTTTCTTT
CASSLRGKVAAEAFF
>TRBJ2-7|TRBV10-1|TRBD2|once
TGCGCCAGCAGTGAACAGCGGGGGTACGAGCAGTACTTC
CASSEQRGYEQYF
>TRBJ1-5|TRBV6-1|.|once
TGTGCCAGCAGTGAACCTGTGGGAGCCAAAACCTATCTCAATCAGCCCCAGCATTTT
CASSEPVGAKTYLNQPQHF
>TRBJ1-2|TRBV2|.|.
TGTGCCAGCAGACTGATCAGGGATCGGGGCTACACCTTC
CASRLIRDRGYTF
>TRBJ2-7|TRBV6-1|TRBD2|.
TGTGCCAGCAGTGATGGGACTAGCGGGAGAGACGAGCAGTACTTC
CASSDGTSGRDEQYF
>TRBJ1-1|TRBV27|.|.
TGTGCCAGCAGTTCCTTATTGCAGGGCGCTGAAGCTTTCTTT
CASSSLLQGAEAFF
>TRBJ2-5|TRBV19|.|.
TGTGCCAGTAGTACGGACAGCCAAGAGACCCAGTACTTC
CASSTDSQETQYF
>TRBJ2-7|TRBV2|.|few
TGTGCCAGCGGCAAGGACAGTCCAGCCACCTCCTACGAGCAGTACTTC
CASGKDSPATSYEQYF
>TRBJ2-2|TRBV30|.|.
TGTGCCTGCCGTAAGAGCCAGGCCGGGGAGCTGTTTTTT
CACRKSQAGELFF
>TRBJ2-1|TRBV10-3|.|.
TGTGCCGTCGGCGGCGGGGACAATGAGCAGTTCTTC
CAVGGGDNEQFF
>TRBJ2-1|TRBV29-1|TRBD1|.
TGCAGCGCGGGACAGTTGACCTACAATGAGCAGTTCTTC
CSAGQLTYNEQFF
>TRBJ2-3|TRBV7-8|TRBD2|once
TGTGCCAGCAGCTTAGCTCGTCCCGGGGGGACCCAGACCTCTAGCACAGATACGCAGTATTTT
CASSLARPGGTQTSSTDTQYF
>TRBJ2-7|TRBV28|TRBD2|.
TGTGCCAGCAGTTGGGGGCCGGGAGGGTCCTACGAGCAGTACTTC
CASSWGPGGSYEQYF
>TRBJ2-3|TRBV19|TRBD2|.
TGTGCCAGTAGCTTAGCGGGGGCCCATTCCACAGATACGCAGTATTTT
CASSLAGAHSTDTQYF
>TRBJ1-5|TRBV28|.|.
TGTGCCAGCAGTACAAACAGTATTGCCTTTCAAAATCAGCCCCAGCATTTT
CASSTNSIAFQNQPQHF
>TRBJ1-4|TRBV7-2|.|.
TGTGCCAGCAGCTTATCCGGGGGAAAACTGTTTTTT
CASSLSGGKLFF
>TRBJ1-2|TRBV7-3|.|.
TGTGCCAGCAGCTTAAGACAGAACTATGGCTACACCTTC
CASSLRQNYGYTF
>TRBJ2-3|TRBV10-3|TRBD2|.
TGTGCCATCACCCCCAGCGGGGCCACCACAGATACGCAGTATTTT
CAITPSGATTDTQYF
>TRBJ2-7|TRBV15|.|.
TGTGCCACCAGCAGGCCGGGTGGGGGCAGCTACGAGCAGTACTTC
CATSRPGGGSYEQYF
>TRBJ2-2|TRBV6-5|.|.
TGTGCCAGCAGCCAACAGGGCAGGGCCGGGGAGCTGTTTTTT
CASSQQGRAGELFF
>TRBJ2-5|TRBV25-1|TRBD2|.
TGTGCCAGCAGTACTAGCGGGGGTGAGACCCAGTACTTC
CASSTSGGETQYF
>TRBJ1-1|TRBV7-9|.|.
TGTGCCAGCAGCTTAAGCGGGCAGTTTAACACTGAAGCTTTCTTT
CASSLSGQFNTEAFF
>TRBJ2-3|TRBV9|TRBD2|.
TGTGCCAGCAGCACCTCACTAGCGGGAGTGACAGATACGCAGTATTTT
CASSTSLAGVTDTQYF
>TRBJ2-2|TRBV7-9|TRBD2|.
TGTGCACAAGCGGGAGGAGGAACCGGGGAGCTGTTTTTT
CAQAGGGTGELFF
>TRBJ2-3|TRBV7-6|.|once
TGTGCCAGCAGTCATACCAGAGATACGCAGTATTTT
CASSHTRDTQYF
>TRBJ1-2|TRBV18|.|.
TGTGCCAGCTCAAGCGGGACGGCCTATGGCTACACCTTC
CASSSGTAYGYTF
>TRBJ1-1|TRBV30|.|.
TGTGCCTGGAGTGACGGCACTGAAGCTTTCTTT
CAWSDGTEAFF
>TRBJ2-3|TRBV4-1|TRBD1|few
TGCGCCAGCAGCCAACTACCGGGACAGGGGGTAAATACGCAGTATTTT
CASSQLPGQGVNTQYF
>TRBJ2-1|TRBV10-3|TRBD2|.
TGTGCCTTCTCCCAGACCGGGACTAGCGGGAGCTCCTACAATGAGCAGTTCTTC
CAFSQTGTSGSSYNEQFF
>TRBJ1-1|TRBV29-1|.|.
TGCAGCGTTGAAGCGACCGCGGGCACTGAAGCTTTCTTT
CSVEATAGTEAFF
>TRBJ1-3|TRBV6-4|.|.
TGTGCCGGGTCAAATGGGGAGGGCATAAACGGAAACACCATATATTTT
CAGSNGEGINGNTIYF
>TRBJ1-1|TRBV7-9|.|few
TGTGCCAGCAGCCCGGCCGGGTTGGGAGGGGACACTGAAGCTTTCTTT
CASSPAGLGGDTEAFF
>TRBJ2-3|TRBV27|TRBD2|.
TGTGCCAGCAGTATGTTTAGCGGGGGGGCCGATTATACGCAGTATTTT
CASSMFSGGADYTQYF
>TRBJ2-7|TRBV6-4|TRBD2|.
TGTGCCAGCATCCCCCCGGGGGGGTTCGAGCAGTACTTC
CASIPPGGFEQYF
>TRBJ1-4|TRBV7-6|.|few
TGTGCCAGCAGCCCTAAGGACAGTCTTGATAATGAAAAACTGTTTTTT
CASSPKDSLDNEKLFF
>TRBJ1-1|TRBV5-6|.|.
TGTGCCAGCAGTAAATGGGCAGGTCGTAACACTGAAGCTTTCTTT
CASSKWAGRNTEAFF
>TRBJ2-2|TRBV4-1|.|.
TGCGCCAGCAGTGAGGGGAGGGGGACCGGGGAGCTGTTTTTT
CASSEGRGTGELFF
>TRBJ1-1|TRBV5-5|TRBD1|.
TGTGCCAGCAGCTTGTTGGGGACAGGGGTTGGGAACACTGAAGCTTTCTTT
CASSLLGTGVGNTEAFF
>TRBJ2-7|TRBV5-1|TRBD1|.
TGCGCCAGCAGCACCGGGACAGGGGGCTCCTACGAGCAGTACTTC
CASSTGTGGSYEQYF
>TRBJ1-4|TRBV28|TRBD1|.
TGTGCCAGCAGTTTCGGACAGGGCACGCTAGGGGTTGAAAAACTGTTTTTT
CASSFGQGTLGVEKLFF
>TRBJ1-1|TRBV13|.|.
TGTGCCAGCAGCCCCACCGGGGAGAACACTGAAGCTTTCTTT
CASSPTGENTEAFF
>TRBJ1-2|TRBV2|.|.
TGTGCCAGCAATGGCTTCGGGGAAACATACTATGGCTACACCTTC
CASNGFGETYYGYTF
>TRBJ1-1|TRBV5-1|TRBD1|.
TGCGCCAGCAGCTCTTCCCGGGACAGATCGGGGACTGAAGCTTTCTTT
CASSSSRDRSGTEAFF
>TRBJ2-7|TRBV7-2|.|.
TGTGCCAGCAGCTTAGGACGGGAGAAAATCGACTACGAGCAGTACTTC
CASSLGREKIDYEQYF
>TRBJ2-7|TRBV7-8|.|few
TGTGCCAGCAGCCGCCCCGGAGGCGAGCAGTACTTC
CASSRPGGEQYF
>TRBJ2-1|TRBV4-3|.|.
TGCGCCAGCAGCCATATCGATCGGTACAATGAGCAGTTCTTC
CASSHIDRYNEQFF
>TRBJ2-3|TRBV7-2|TRBD2|.
TGTGCCAGCAGCCTAGCACGGACTAGCGGGGGTCGACCATTCACAGATACGCAGTATTTT
CASSLARTSGGRPFTDTQYF
>TRBJ1-1|TRBV9|.|once
TGTGCCAGCACCCGATCCGGGGTAGTGGACGACACTGAAGCTTTCTTT
CASTRSGVVDDTEAFF
>TRBJ1-2|TRBV30|.|once
TGTGCCTGGAGTCGGGGACTCTTGGAGAATGGCTACACCTTC
CAWSRGLLENGYTF